One sample yielded the 17 T cell receptor beta chains listed below, sequenced in a study of blood T cell repertoires in COVID-19. Method: immunoSEQ multiplex PCR; TCRdb's copy keeps in-frame clones and lacks some. This table has 100,000 to 150,000 clones, about 86% appearing once. The sequenced material came from peripheral blood. All receptors derive from a man aged 80 or over with active or convalescent COVID-19.

A few counts support this clone. CDR3 sequence: CASSPTGFSGANVLTF. CDR3 sequence (DNA): TGCGCCAGCAGCCCTACAGGGTTCTCTGGGGCCAACGTCCTGACTTTC. V usage is TRBV5-1 and J usage is TRBJ2-6; the D gene is possibly TRBD1 (6 bases). Germline CDR1 reads SGHRS; CDR2 reads YFSETQ. V lost 4 bases and J lost 0, with 11 bases in between. The CDR3 extends over 16 amino acids.

J is TRBJ2-1 and V is TRBV19; the match to TRBD1 covers 7 bases. The CDR3 is 12 amino acids. Looked up from germline, CDR1 is LNHDA and CDR2 is SQIVND (reference sequence). Trimming removed 8 bases from V and 4 bases from J; junction bases left unmatched: 2. CDR3 sequence reads: CASGDSYNEQFF. In nucleotides, the CDR3 is TGTGCCAGTGGGGACAGTTACAATGAGCAGTTCTTC.

This chain connects TRBV19 to TRBJ1-5, with unresolved D. Trimming shortened V by 2 bases and J by 4 bases, and 6 bases separated the two germline ends. The CDR3 is made up of 13 amino acids. From germline, CDR1 is LNHDA and CDR2 SQIVND (reference sequence). In nucleotides, the CDR3 is TGTGCCAGTAGTATATCAGAAAATCAGCCCCAGCATTTT. Protein: CASSISENQPQHF.

The rearrangement joins TRBV5-1 to TRBJ1-3, with D possibly being TRBD1 (6 bases). The CDR3 consists of 15 residues. The V gene lost 4 bases and the J gene lost 2 bases, with 13 bases spanning the gap. The germline gives CDR1 SGHRS, CDR2 YFSETQ. The CDR3 here is CASSNGGRPGNTIYF. CDR3 nucleotides: TGCGCCAGCAGCAACGGGGGGCGACCTGGAAACACCATATATTTT.

The V call is TRBV6-2 or TRBV6-3, the J call TRBJ2-7; TRBD2 aligns across 15 bases. CDR1 MNHEY and CDR2 SVGEGT come from the germline V gene. This CDR3 spans 15 amino acids. J lost 5 bases, V lost 5 bases, and 4 bases had no gene match. CDR3 sequence: CASSPGLAGGHEQYF. CDR3 DNA sequence: TGTGCCAGCAGTCCGGGACTAGCGGGGGGACACGAGCAGTACTTC.

The sample holds one count of this clone. Different DNA sequences within this sample yield the same CDR3. J is TRBJ1-2 and V is TRBV19, with 7 bases fitting TRBD1. The germline V gene has CDR1 LNHDA and CDR2 SQIVND (reference sequence). After removal of 4 bases from V and 2 bases from J, the junction contained 4 bases not matched to a gene. The CDR3 covers 14 residues. The chain's CDR3 is CASSTSTGNYGYTF. The CDR3, as DNA: TGTGCCAGTAGTACTTCGACAGGGAACTATGGCTACACCTTC.

J is TRBJ2-1 and V is TRBV7-2, with 8 bases fitting TRBD2. CDR1 is SGHTA, CDR2 FQGNSA, per germline. Losses at the gene ends were 6 bases for V and 9 bases for J; bases not matched to a gene: 10. The CDR3 is 14 amino acids. This CDR3 reads CASSVTGGEREQFF. The DNA of the CDR3 is TGTGCCAGCAGTGTAACGGGGGGGGAGCGTGAGCAGTTCTTC.

This sequence joins TRBV5-1 and TRBJ2-7; 8 nucleotides align to TRBD1. With 0 bases clipped from V and 4 bases from J, the junction kept 3 bases outside the gene matches. The CDR3 runs to 14 residues. Germline V gene data show CDR1 as SGHRS and CDR2 as YFSETQ. CDR3 sequence reads: CASSLGTGTYEQYF. The CDR3 coding sequence is TGCGCCAGCAGCTTGGGGACAGGGACGTACGAGCAGTACTTC.

The gene calls are TRBV6-5 and TRBJ1-6; no clear D. The CDR3 covers 14 residues. Trimming took off 3 bases at V and 9 bases at J, with 12 bases between the two ends. Germline CDR1 and CDR2: MNHEY and SVGAGI. Here the CDR3 DNA reads TGTGCCAGCAGTTATGGGGAGGCCGCTTCACCCCTCCACTTT. Its protein product is CASSYGEAASPLHF.

The chain uses TRBV5-1 and TRBJ1-3, with D tentatively TRBD1 (5 bases). This CDR3 spans 15 amino acids. The germline V and J ends were trimmed by 4 bases and 2 bases, with 13 bases remaining between them. The germline CDR1 and CDR2 sequences are SGHRS and YFSETQ. The CDR3: CASSQGQGPGNTIYF. In DNA, the CDR3 is TGCGCCAGCAGCCAGGGCCAGGGTCCTGGAAACACCATATATTTT.

J is TRBJ1-4 and V is TRBV10-3, with 9 nucleotides matching TRBD1. Trimming took 6 bases from V and 2 from J; bases not matched to a gene: 7. This CDR3 spans 16 amino acids. Germline V CDR1 and CDR2: ENHRY, SYGVKD. The CDR3 region has the DNA TGTGCCATCAGCGCGGGACAGGGCAGCACTAATGAAAAACTGTTTTTT. Its translation is CAISAGQGSTNEKLFF.

This chain joins TRBV6-5 and TRBJ1-6, with TRBD1 matching over 8 bases. Germline assignment: CDR1 MNHEY and CDR2 SVGAGI. Germline trimming cut 3 bases from V and 12 bases from J; bases unmatched to any gene: 7. The CDR3 has 14 amino acids. CDR3 bases: TGTGCCAGCAGTTATTCCGAGGACAGGGTACCCCTCCACTTT. Its protein is CASSYSEDRVPLHF.

In DNA, the CDR3 is TGTGCCAGCAGCTCCCGGAGCGGGGGCCCACGCAATGAGCAGTTCTTC. This sequence encodes CASSSRSGGPRNEQFF. This rearrangement joins TRBV11-1 to TRBJ2-1, with 8 bases that match TRBD2. The CDR3 consists of 16 residues. After removal of 4 bases from V and 6 bases from J, the junction contained 11 bases not matched to a gene. Germline V gene lookup returns CDR1 SGHAT and CDR2 FQDESV (reference sequence).

V gene TRBV21-1 combines with J gene TRBJ1-6. TRBV21-1 is designated a pseudogene. This CDR3 has 17 amino acids. CDR3 DNA: TGTGCCAGCCTCCGGGAAGGTAAGCCCCGAAGCAAATCACCCCTCCACTTT. Encoded protein: CASLREGKPRSKSPLHF.

The chain links TRBV11-3 to TRBJ2-5; TRBD1 is a possible D gene (6 bases). V was shortened by 4 bases and J by 3 bases, with 12 bases between the two germline ends. The CDR3 runs to 14 residues. The germline gives CDR1 SGHNT, CDR2 YENEEA. The CDR3: CASSSGQEKETQYF. CDR3 nucleotides: TGTGCCAGCAGCTCGGGACAAGAGAAAGAGACCCAGTACTTC.

V gene TRBV4-3 combines with J gene TRBJ1-2; TRBD1 might be the D (5 bases). Trimming took 0 bases from V and 0 from J, leaving 23 bases between them. The CDR3 runs to 20 residues. The germline V gene has CDR1 LGHNA and CDR2 YSLEER. The CDR3 coding sequence is TGCGCCAGCAGCCAAGATCGAGGGGACCCGGGGGATCTTCCTAACTATGGCTACACCTTC. Its translation: CASSQDRGDPGDLPNYGYTF.

J is TRBJ1-2 and V is TRBV5-5; 7 bases are shared with TRBD1. The CDR3 spans 16 residues. CDR1 is SGHKS and CDR2 is YYEKEE in the germline V gene (reference sequence). J gave up 2 bases and V 2 bases, and 9 bases lay outside the gene matches. This CDR3 reads CASSFTGTATNYGYTF. Here the CDR3 DNA reads TGTGCCAGCAGCTTTACCGGGACAGCCACAAACTATGGCTACACCTTC.